The clone carrying this T cell receptor (beta chain) was counted many times. The antigen remains unidentified. This sample is part of a study of neurological immune-mediated disorders. Per the germline V gene, CDR1 is KGHSH and CDR2 is LQKENI. Trimming took 1 base from V and 4 from J, leaving 14 bases between them. The CDR3 covers 16 residues. TCRdb passed the 5' RACE reads through MiXCR, listing each CDR3 protein once. The repertoire holds about 43,000 distinct CDR3 sequences, with approximately 12% as singletons. Study-wide points: Multiple sclerosis, the disease with the least TCR clonal expansion, fell below healthy controls, whereas HTLV-1-associated myelopathy showed the most.

This TCR came from a female donor in good health. The chain links TRBV18 to TRBJ1-3; no firm D call. Sequences were obtained from PBMCs. The CDR3 region has the DNA TGTGCCAGCTCACCACATCCCGGGCAGCGAGGAAACACCATATATTTT. Translated: CASSPHPGQRGNTIYF.